This note documents a single T cell receptor beta chain sequence. The V and J ends lost 8 bases and 0 bases respectively, with 32 bases between them. The CDR3 has 21 amino acids. The germline gives CDR1 KGHSH, CDR2 LQKENI. Baseline, cycle 4 day 1, and cycle 7 day 1 were the blood sampling points. The source of the sample is a study of OX40 agonist ivuxolimab in advanced cancers. Only in-frame clones appear in the TCRdb table, and some are missing; sequencing was by immunoSEQ multiplex PCR. The sample yields around 69,000 clones, around 87% seen once. The sequence was obtained from an adult with an advanced solid tumor such as melanoma, head and neck, liver or kidney cancer. The V gene is TRBV18, the J gene TRBJ1-5; D ambiguous. The sample was CD4+ or CD8+ T cells sorted from blood, taken in a trial of the OX40 agonist ivuxolimab. As DNA, the CDR3 is TGTGCCAGCCCTAGCTTGCAGGCAAGCGAGTATCGTGAAAATAGCAATCAGCCCCAGCATTTT. Protein product: CASPSLQASEYRENSNQPQHF.